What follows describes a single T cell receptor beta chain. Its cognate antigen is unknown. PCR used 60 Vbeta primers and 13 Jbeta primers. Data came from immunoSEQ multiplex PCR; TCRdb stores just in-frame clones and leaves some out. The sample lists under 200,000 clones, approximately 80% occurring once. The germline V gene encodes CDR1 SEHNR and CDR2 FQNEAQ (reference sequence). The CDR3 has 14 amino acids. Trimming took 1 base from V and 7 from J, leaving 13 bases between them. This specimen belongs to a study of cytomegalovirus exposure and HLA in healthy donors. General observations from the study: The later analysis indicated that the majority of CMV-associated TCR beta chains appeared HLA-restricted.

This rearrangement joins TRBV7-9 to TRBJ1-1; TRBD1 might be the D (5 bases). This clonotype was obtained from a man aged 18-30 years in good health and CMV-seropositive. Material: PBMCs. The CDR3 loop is CASSLVQDGVEAFF. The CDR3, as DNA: TGTGCCAGCAGCTTAGTACAGGATGGAGTTGAAGCTTTCTTT.